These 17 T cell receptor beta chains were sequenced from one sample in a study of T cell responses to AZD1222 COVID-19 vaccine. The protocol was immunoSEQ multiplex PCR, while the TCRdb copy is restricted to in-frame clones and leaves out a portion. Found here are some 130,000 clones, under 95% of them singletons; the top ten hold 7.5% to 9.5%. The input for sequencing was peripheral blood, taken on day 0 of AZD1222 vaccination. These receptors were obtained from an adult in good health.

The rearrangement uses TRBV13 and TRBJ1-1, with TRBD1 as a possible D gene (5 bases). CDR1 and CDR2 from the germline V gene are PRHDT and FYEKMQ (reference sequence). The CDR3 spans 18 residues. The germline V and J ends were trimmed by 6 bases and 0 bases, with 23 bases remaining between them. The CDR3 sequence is CASSLMEGPFGMNTEAFF. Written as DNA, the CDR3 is TGTGCCAGCAGTTTGATGGAGGGGCCCTTCGGGATGAACACTGAAGCTTTCTTT.

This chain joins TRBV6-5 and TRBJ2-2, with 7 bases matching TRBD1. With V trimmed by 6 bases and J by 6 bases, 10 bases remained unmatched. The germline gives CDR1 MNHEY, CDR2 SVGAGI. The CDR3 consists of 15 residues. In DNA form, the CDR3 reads TGTGCCAGCAGAAAGGGGGCCTCGGAACCCGGGGAGCTGTTTTTT. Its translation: CASRKGASEPGELFF.

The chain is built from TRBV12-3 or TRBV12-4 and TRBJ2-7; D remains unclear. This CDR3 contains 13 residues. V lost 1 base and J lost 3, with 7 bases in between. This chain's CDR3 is CASSLGVFYEQYF. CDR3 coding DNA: TGTGCCAGCAGTTTAGGCGTATTCTACGAGCAGTACTTC.

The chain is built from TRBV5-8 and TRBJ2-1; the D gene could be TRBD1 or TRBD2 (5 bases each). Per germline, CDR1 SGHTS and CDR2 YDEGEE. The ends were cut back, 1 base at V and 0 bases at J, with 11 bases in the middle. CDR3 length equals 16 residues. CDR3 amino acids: CASSLLRGASYNEQFF. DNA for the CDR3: TGTGCCAGCAGCTTGTTACGAGGGGCCTCCTACAATGAGCAGTTCTTC.

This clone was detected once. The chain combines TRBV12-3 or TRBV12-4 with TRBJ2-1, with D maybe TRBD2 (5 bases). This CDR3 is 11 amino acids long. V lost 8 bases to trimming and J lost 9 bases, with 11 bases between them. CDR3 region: CASDDYGEQFF. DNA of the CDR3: TGTGCCAGCGATGACTACGGTGAGCAGTTCTTC.

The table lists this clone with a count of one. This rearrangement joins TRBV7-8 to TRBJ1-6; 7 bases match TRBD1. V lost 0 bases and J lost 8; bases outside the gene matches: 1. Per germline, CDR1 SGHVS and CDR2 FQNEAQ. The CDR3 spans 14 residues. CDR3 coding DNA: TGTGCCAGCAGCTTAGCAGGGGGCTATTCACCCCTCCACTTT. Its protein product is CASSLAGGYSPLHF. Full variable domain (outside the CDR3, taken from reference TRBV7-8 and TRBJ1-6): GAGVSQSPRYKVAKRGQDVALRCDPISGHVSLFWYQQALGQGPEFLTYFQNEAQLDKSGLPSDRFFAERPEGSVSTLKIQRTQQEDSAVYLCASSLAGGYSPLHFGNGTRLTVT.

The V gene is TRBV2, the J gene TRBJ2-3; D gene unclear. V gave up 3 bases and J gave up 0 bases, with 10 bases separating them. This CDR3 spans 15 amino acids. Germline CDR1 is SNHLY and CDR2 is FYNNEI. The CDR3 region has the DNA TGTGCCAGCAGTGATTCGGGTTATAGCACAGATACGCAGTATTTT. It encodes CASSDSGYSTDTQYF.

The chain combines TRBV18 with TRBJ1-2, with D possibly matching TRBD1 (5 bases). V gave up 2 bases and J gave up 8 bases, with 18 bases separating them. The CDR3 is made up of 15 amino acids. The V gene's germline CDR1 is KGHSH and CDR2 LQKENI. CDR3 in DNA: TGTGCCAGCTCACCAACACCGGGACTCGAGAACGGCTACACCTTC. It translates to CASSPTPGLENGYTF. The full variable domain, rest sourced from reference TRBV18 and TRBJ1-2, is NAGVMQNPRHLVRRRGQEARLRCSPMKGHSHVYWYRQLPEEGLKFMVYLQKENIIDESGMPKERFSAEFPKEGPSILRIQQVVRGDSAAYFCASSPTPGLENGYTFGSGTRLTVV.

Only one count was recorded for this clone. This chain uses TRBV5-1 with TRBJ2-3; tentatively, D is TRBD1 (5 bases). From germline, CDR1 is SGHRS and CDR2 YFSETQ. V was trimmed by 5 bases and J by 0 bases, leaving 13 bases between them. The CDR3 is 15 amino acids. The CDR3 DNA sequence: TGCGCCAGCAGACAGGACGTCCCTAGCACAGATACGCAGTATTTT. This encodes CASRQDVPSTDTQYF.

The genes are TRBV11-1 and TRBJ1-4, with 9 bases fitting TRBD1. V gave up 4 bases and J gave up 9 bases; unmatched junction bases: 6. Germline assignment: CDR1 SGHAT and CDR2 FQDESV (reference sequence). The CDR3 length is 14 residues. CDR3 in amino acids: CASSSGTGSQKLFF. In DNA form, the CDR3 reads TGTGCCAGCAGCTCCGGGACAGGGAGTCAAAAACTGTTTTTT.

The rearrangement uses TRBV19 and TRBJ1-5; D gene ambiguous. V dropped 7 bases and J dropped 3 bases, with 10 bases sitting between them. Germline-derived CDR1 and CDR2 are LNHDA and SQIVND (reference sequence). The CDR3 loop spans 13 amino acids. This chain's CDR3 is CASTKENNQPQHF. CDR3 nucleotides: TGTGCCAGTACAAAGGAGAACAATCAGCCCCAGCATTTT. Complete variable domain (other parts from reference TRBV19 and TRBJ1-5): DGGITQSPKYLFRKEGQNVTLSCEQNLNHDAMYWYRQDPGQGLRLIYYSQIVNDFQKGDIAEGYSVSREKKESFPLTVTSAQKNPTAFYLCASTKENNQPQHFGDGTRLSIL.

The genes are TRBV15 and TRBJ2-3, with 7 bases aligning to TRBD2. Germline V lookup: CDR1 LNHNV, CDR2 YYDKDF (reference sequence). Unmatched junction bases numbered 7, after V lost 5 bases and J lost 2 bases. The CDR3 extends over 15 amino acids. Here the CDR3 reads CATSVWRGYTDTQYF. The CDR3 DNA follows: TGTGCCACCAGCGTCTGGCGGGGGTACACAGATACGCAGTATTTT.

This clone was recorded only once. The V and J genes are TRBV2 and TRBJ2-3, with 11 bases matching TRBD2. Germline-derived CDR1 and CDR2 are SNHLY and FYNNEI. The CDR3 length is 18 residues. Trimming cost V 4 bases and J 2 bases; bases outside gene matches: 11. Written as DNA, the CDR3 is TGTGCCAGCAGTGTCCGCAGGTCTAGCGGGGGGCCCACAGATACGCAGTATTTT. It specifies CASSVRRSSGGPTDTQYF.

This chain's CDR3 is CASRPDSDNSPLHF. In DNA, the CDR3 is TGTGCCAGTAGACCCGACAGCGACAATTCACCCCTCCACTTT. The rearrangement joins TRBV19 to TRBJ1-6; possibly TRBD1 for D (5 bases). The CDR3 extends over 14 amino acids. V was cut by 6 bases and J by 7 bases, with 13 bases left in between. The germline V gene has CDR1 LNHDA and CDR2 SQIVND (reference sequence). The full variable domain, rest sourced from reference TRBV19 and TRBJ1-6, is DGGITQSPKYLFRKEGQNVTLSCEQNLNHDAMYWYRQDPGQGLRLIYYSQIVNDFQKGDIAEGYSVSREKKESFPLTVTSAQKNPTAFYLCASRPDSDNSPLHFGNGTRLTVT.

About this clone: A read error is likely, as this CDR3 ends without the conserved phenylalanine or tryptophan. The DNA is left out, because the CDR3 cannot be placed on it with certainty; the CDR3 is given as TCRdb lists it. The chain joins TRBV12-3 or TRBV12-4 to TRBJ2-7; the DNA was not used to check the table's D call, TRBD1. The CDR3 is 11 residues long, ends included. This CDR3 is CASSFWDRGRL.

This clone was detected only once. In nucleotides, the CDR3 is TGTGCCAGCAGTGAAGGCCCAGCGGGGACCTACGAGCAGTACTTC. Translation gives CASSEGPAGTYEQYF. The chain links TRBV6-1 to TRBJ2-7; 7 positions match TRBD2. Unmatched junction bases numbered 5, after V lost 1 base and J lost 2 bases. Germline V gives CDR1 MNHNS, CDR2 SASEGT. The CDR3 extends over 15 amino acids.

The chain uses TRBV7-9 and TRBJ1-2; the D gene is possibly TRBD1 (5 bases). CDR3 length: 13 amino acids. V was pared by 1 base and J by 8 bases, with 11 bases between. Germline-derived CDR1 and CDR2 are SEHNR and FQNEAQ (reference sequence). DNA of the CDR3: TGTGCCAGCAGCTTAGGACAGCCGGAGGGCTACACCTTC. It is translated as CASSLGQPEGYTF.